This T cell receptor (beta chain) was captured in a study of regulatory T cells in long-lasting Graves disease. The germline CDR1 and CDR2 sequences are DFQATT and SNEGSKA (reference sequence). This CDR3 has 15 amino acids. J gave up 0 bases and V 5 bases, and 8 bases lay outside the gene matches. In this sample, this clonotype turned up a few times. The time point denotes: persistent/refractory GD, antithyroid drugs over 5 years with positive TRAb. Construction of the TCR library relied on RNA isolated from PBMCs. Construction of TCR beta libraries relied on iRepertoire HTBI primers and on Arm-PCR targeting CDR3 regions. Using its own MiXCR run on the multiplex PCR reads, TCRdb lists one record per CDR3 protein. The sample contains 700,000 or so distinct CDR3 sequences, 30% of which appear only once.

This rearrangement joins TRBV20-1 to TRBJ2-3, with 7 nucleotides matching TRBD1. Sample: peripheral blood mononuclear cells (PBMCs), taken when the disease was refractory, from a patient treated with antithyroid drugs. The origin of this receptor is a female donor with Graves disease. CDR3 amino acids: CSAGSGQLSTDTQYF. CDR3 bases: TGCAGTGCTGGATCGGGACAGCTGAGCACAGATACGCAGTATTTT.